This is a list of T cell receptor beta chains from one sample in a study of cytomegalovirus exposure and HLA in healthy donors. The method was immunoSEQ multiplex PCR; TCRdb's version includes in-frame clones alone and lacks a portion of them. This table has some 110,000 clones, approximately 70% appearing once. The sequenced sample consisted of PBMCs. The receptors come from a man aged 55 to 70 in good health and CMV-seropositive. The CDR3 runs from the conserved cysteine through the conserved F or W. D genes are given only for firm matches. Clone size is stated in some rows and not others, as once, few, many or a class when expanded.

cdr3_nt: TGTGCCTGGAGTATGACAGCCACCGGGGAGCTGTTTTTT
cdr3_aa: CAWSMTATGELFF
d_call: -
clone_size: -
j_call: TRBJ2-2
cdr3_length: 13
v_call: TRBV30

cdr3_nt: TGTGCCAGCAGCCTATACCCTGGGGGGAACTATGGCTACACCTTC
cdr3_aa: CASSLYPGGNYGYTF
d_call: -
clone_size: -
j_call: TRBJ1-2
cdr3_length: 15
v_call: TRBV7-9

cdr3_nt: TGTGCCAGCTCACCTTCAGGGGGGACTGAGAGGAACATTCAGTACTTC
cdr3_aa: CASSPSGGTERNIQYF
d_call: -
clone_size: -
j_call: TRBJ2-4
cdr3_length: 16
v_call: TRBV18

cdr3_nt: TGTGCCAGCAGCCCAATGGGGGAGACAGGGATGAACACTGAAGCTTTCTTT
cdr3_aa: CASSPMGETGMNTEAFF
d_call: TRBD1
clone_size: -
j_call: TRBJ1-1
cdr3_length: 17
v_call: TRBV14

cdr3_nt: TGTGCCAGCAGCCGGACAGGGCACTATGGCTACACCTTC
cdr3_aa: CASSRTGHYGYTF
d_call: TRBD1
clone_size: -
j_call: TRBJ1-2
cdr3_length: 13
v_call: TRBV6-1

cdr3_nt: TGCGCCAGCAGCTTGTCCCCAGGTTCTGGGGCCAACGTCCTGACTTTC
cdr3_aa: CASSLSPGSGANVLTF
d_call: -
clone_size: few
j_call: TRBJ2-6
cdr3_length: 16
v_call: TRBV5-1

cdr3_nt: TGTGCCATCAGGGACAGTGGTGGCACCATATATTTT
cdr3_aa: CAIRDSGGTIYF
d_call: -
clone_size: -
j_call: TRBJ1-3
cdr3_length: 12
v_call: TRBV10-3

cdr3_nt: TGTGCCAGCAGCCAAGAGCCCAGGGATAATTCACCCCTCCACTTT
cdr3_aa: CASSQEPRDNSPLHF
d_call: -
clone_size: -
j_call: TRBJ1-6
cdr3_length: 15
v_call: TRBV4-2

cdr3_nt: TGTGCCAGCTCACTACTGGACACCTACAATGAGCAGTTCTTC
cdr3_aa: CASSLLDTYNEQFF
d_call: -
clone_size: -
j_call: TRBJ2-1
cdr3_length: 14
v_call: TRBV18

cdr3_nt: TGTGCCAGCAGCTGGACACGTAACACTGAAGCTTTCTTT
cdr3_aa: CASSWTRNTEAFF
d_call: -
clone_size: -
j_call: TRBJ1-1
cdr3_length: 13
v_call: TRBV27

cdr3_nt: TGCAGCGTTGAAGCGGGGGGGCCAGATACGCAGTATTTT
cdr3_aa: CSVEAGGPDTQYF
d_call: TRBD2
clone_size: -
j_call: TRBJ2-3
cdr3_length: 13
v_call: TRBV29-1

cdr3_nt: TGTGCCAGCAAAAGGAGCGGGGGGTTCACCGGGGAGCTGTTTTTT
cdr3_aa: CASKRSGGFTGELFF
d_call: TRBD2
clone_size: -
j_call: TRBJ2-2
cdr3_length: 15
v_call: TRBV2

cdr3_nt: TGCGCCAGCAGCTTGAACGGCCGGGACTACCAGAAGACCCAGTACTTC
cdr3_aa: CASSLNGRDYQKTQYF
d_call: TRBD2
clone_size: -
j_call: TRBJ2-5
cdr3_length: 16
v_call: TRBV5-1

cdr3_nt: TGTGCCAGCAGACCGGGATTTCAGAACACTGAAGCTTTCTTT
cdr3_aa: CASRPGFQNTEAFF
d_call: -
clone_size: -
j_call: TRBJ1-1
cdr3_length: 14
v_call: TRBV27

cdr3_nt: TGTGCCAGCAGTTACGACAGGGACACCGGGGAGCTGTTTTTT
cdr3_aa: CASSYDRDTGELFF
d_call: TRBD1
clone_size: -
j_call: TRBJ2-2
cdr3_length: 14
v_call: TRBV6-5

cdr3_nt: TGTGCCAGCAGCTTATTCAGGGCGGCAGATACGCAGTATTTT
cdr3_aa: CASSLFRAADTQYF
d_call: -
clone_size: -
j_call: TRBJ2-3
cdr3_length: 14
v_call: TRBV7-2

cdr3_nt: TGTGCCATCAGGGGGGGGGCCTCCGAAGCTTTCTTT
cdr3_aa: CAIRGGASEAFF
d_call: -
clone_size: -
j_call: TRBJ1-1
cdr3_length: 12
v_call: TRBV10-3

cdr3_nt: TGTGCCAGCAGCCTTTCTTCCCTGGGTGTGGGGGAGGTAAATGAAAAACTGTTTTTT
cdr3_aa: CASSLSSLGVGEVNEKLFF
d_call: -
clone_size: -
j_call: TRBJ1-4
cdr3_length: 19
v_call: TRBV7-9

cdr3_nt: TGTGCCAGCAGCCCACCGGGGTCCACTCCGGTTGAGCAGTACTTC
cdr3_aa: CASSPPGSTPVEQYF
d_call: -
clone_size: once
j_call: TRBJ2-7
cdr3_length: 15
v_call: TRBV9

cdr3_nt: TGTGCCAGCAGCCCAACGACCGGGACTAGCGGGGATAACACCGGGGAGCTGTTTTTT
cdr3_aa: CASSPTTGTSGDNTGELFF
d_call: -
clone_size: -
j_call: TRBJ2-2
cdr3_length: 19
v_call: TRBV21-1

cdr3_nt: TGTGCCAGCAGTTACTCTTCAGGGGCACCCAATGAAAAACTGTTTTTT
cdr3_aa: CASSYSSGAPNEKLFF
d_call: -
clone_size: few
j_call: TRBJ1-4
cdr3_length: 16
v_call: TRBV6-5

cdr3_nt: TGCGCCAGCAGCTTAAGGACAGACAATGAGCAGTTCTTC
cdr3_aa: CASSLRTDNEQFF
d_call: -
clone_size: -
j_call: TRBJ2-1
cdr3_length: 13
v_call: TRBV5-1

cdr3_nt: TGTGCCAGCAGCGTCCGGGACAGATATGGCTACACCTTC
cdr3_aa: CASSVRDRYGYTF
d_call: TRBD1
clone_size: -
j_call: TRBJ1-2
cdr3_length: 13
v_call: TRBV9

cdr3_nt: TGTGCCAGCGGCCGCCCGAACACCGGGGAGCTGTTTTTT
cdr3_aa: CASGRPNTGELFF
d_call: -
clone_size: -
j_call: TRBJ2-2
cdr3_length: 13
v_call: TRBV6-1

cdr3_nt: TGCGCCAGCAGCCCTCAGGGGGTTTTGAATACGCAGTATTTT
cdr3_aa: CASSPQGVLNTQYF
d_call: TRBD1
clone_size: -
j_call: TRBJ2-3
cdr3_length: 14
v_call: TRBV4-1

cdr3_nt: TGTGCCAGTGCGACAGGGGACACCGGGGAGCTGTTTTTT
cdr3_aa: CASATGDTGELFF
d_call: TRBD1
clone_size: -
j_call: TRBJ2-2
cdr3_length: 13
v_call: TRBV6-5

cdr3_nt: TGTGCCAGCAGCTTAGGACCGACAGGGGGGCTGTTTTTT
cdr3_aa: CASSLGPTGGLFF
d_call: TRBD1
clone_size: -
j_call: TRBJ2-2
cdr3_length: 13
v_call: TRBV11-3

cdr3_nt: TGTGCCAGCAGACCCGGACTAGCGGCCGAGACCCAGTACTTC
cdr3_aa: CASRPGLAAETQYF
d_call: TRBD2
clone_size: -
j_call: TRBJ2-5
cdr3_length: 14
v_call: TRBV6-5

cdr3_nt: TGCATCACGGATGAGCAGTTCTTC
cdr3_aa: CITDEQFF
d_call: -
clone_size: once
j_call: TRBJ2-1
cdr3_length: 8
v_call: TRBV29-1

cdr3_nt: TGTGCCAGTAGTATCCACGACAGGTCCTACGAGCAGTACTTC
cdr3_aa: CASSIHDRSYEQYF
d_call: -
clone_size: -
j_call: TRBJ2-7
cdr3_length: 14
v_call: TRBV19

cdr3_nt: TGTGCCATCAGGAAGACCGGGACAGAGTACGAGCAGTACTTC
cdr3_aa: CAIRKTGTEYEQYF
d_call: TRBD1
clone_size: -
j_call: TRBJ2-7
cdr3_length: 14
v_call: TRBV10-3

cdr3_nt: TGTGCCAGCAGATTTCAGGGGACGTACGAGCAGTACTTC
cdr3_aa: CASRFQGTYEQYF
d_call: -
clone_size: -
j_call: TRBJ2-7
cdr3_length: 13
v_call: TRBV27

cdr3_nt: TGTGCCAGCAGCCCTGAGGGGACTACAGGGGATACGCAGTATTTT
cdr3_aa: CASSPEGTTGDTQYF
d_call: -
clone_size: few
j_call: TRBJ2-3
cdr3_length: 15
v_call: TRBV9

cdr3_nt: TGTGCCAGCAGTTACTCCGGGAGCTCCTATAATTCACCCCTCCACTTT
cdr3_aa: CASSYSGSSYNSPLHF
d_call: -
clone_size: -
j_call: TRBJ1-6
cdr3_length: 16
v_call: TRBV6-5

cdr3_nt: TGTGCCAGCAGCGTAGCGGGGACTAGCGGGGGGGGCAACACAGATACGCAGTATTTT
cdr3_aa: CASSVAGTSGGGNTDTQYF
d_call: TRBD2
clone_size: -
j_call: TRBJ2-3
cdr3_length: 19
v_call: TRBV9

cdr3_nt: TGTGCCAGTAGTATTAGGGGGGGGGCGGACGACTATGGCTACACCTTC
cdr3_aa: CASSIRGGADDYGYTF
d_call: -
clone_size: -
j_call: TRBJ1-2
cdr3_length: 16
v_call: TRBV19

cdr3_nt: TGTGCCACCCTCGCGGGGGCCTCACCCCTCCACTTT
cdr3_aa: CATLAGASPLHF
d_call: -
clone_size: -
j_call: TRBJ1-6
cdr3_length: 12
v_call: TRBV28

cdr3_nt: TGTGCCTGGAGCCCTGACTATGGCTACACCTTC
cdr3_aa: CAWSPDYGYTF
d_call: -
clone_size: -
j_call: TRBJ1-2
cdr3_length: 11
v_call: TRBV30

cdr3_nt: TGTGCCAGCGCCGAAAACTCACCGTTTTCCCTCCACTTT
cdr3_aa: CASAENSPFSLHF
d_call: -
clone_size: -
j_call: TRBJ1-6
cdr3_length: 13
v_call: TRBV2

cdr3_nt: TGTGCCAGCAGCTTAGGGGGGGGTGAGCAGTTCTTC
cdr3_aa: CASSLGGGEQFF
d_call: -
clone_size: few
j_call: TRBJ2-1
cdr3_length: 12
v_call: TRBV13

cdr3_nt: TGTGCCAGCAGCGCAGGGGGAGACGCTTTCTTT
cdr3_aa: CASSAGGDAFF
d_call: TRBD1
clone_size: few
j_call: TRBJ1-1
cdr3_length: 11
v_call: TRBV11-3

cdr3_nt: TGTGCCGATCGGGGTGACACTGAAGCTTTCTTT
cdr3_aa: CADRGDTEAFF
d_call: -
clone_size: -
j_call: TRBJ1-1
cdr3_length: 11
v_call: TRBV2

cdr3_nt: TGTGCCAGCAGTGAATCGGCAGGACAGCGTTATGGCTACACCTTC
cdr3_aa: CASSESAGQRYGYTF
d_call: -
clone_size: -
j_call: TRBJ1-2
cdr3_length: 15
v_call: TRBV2

cdr3_nt: TGTGCCTGTCACAGGGAGCAAAATTCACCCCTCCACTTT
cdr3_aa: CACHREQNSPLHF
d_call: -
clone_size: -
j_call: TRBJ1-6
cdr3_length: 13
v_call: TRBV30

cdr3_nt: TGTGCCAGCAGCTCCCCTTCTGGCTTCACTGGAAACACCATATATTTT
cdr3_aa: CASSSPSGFTGNTIYF
d_call: -
clone_size: -
j_call: TRBJ1-3
cdr3_length: 16
v_call: TRBV7-9

cdr3_nt: TGTGCCAGCAGCTTTCTGGACAGGGGGATTGGAGGCTACACCTTC
cdr3_aa: CASSFLDRGIGGYTF
d_call: TRBD1
clone_size: few
j_call: TRBJ1-2
cdr3_length: 15
v_call: TRBV7-9

cdr3_nt: TGCGCCAGCAGCAGAGGACAGGGAGTCCGTATAGGCTACACCTTC
cdr3_aa: CASSRGQGVRIGYTF
d_call: TRBD1
clone_size: -
j_call: TRBJ1-2
cdr3_length: 15
v_call: TRBV5-1